The 8 T cell receptor beta chains reported below all come from one sample, sequenced in a study of vaccination effects on CD4 cells after COVID-19. The repertoire was sequenced with immunoSEQ multiplex PCR; TCRdb's copy has only in-frame clones and lacks some. The sample has 40,000 or so clones; around 79% are singletons. What these receptors recognize is not known. Sequencing in the ViraFEST assay came after antigen-specific CD4+ T cells had been expanded with viral peptide pools, which were used to stimulate PBMC. Investigators separated out CD4+ T cells once 10 days of culture had passed. It was between March and December 2020 that the person had a SARS-CoV-2 infection confirmed by PCR. The specimen comprised CD4+ T cells from PBMCs cultured with a peptide pool, sampled before COVID-19 vaccination. These receptors all come from a human donor who had a prior SARS-CoV-2 infection.

The gene calls are TRBV11-3 and TRBJ1-6, with TRBD1 matching 7 bases. V trimming: 2 bases; J trimming: 5 bases; junction bases outside the gene matches: 3. The germline CDR1 and CDR2 sequences are SGHNT and YENEEA. The CDR3 extends over 15 amino acids. CDR3 protein: CASSLHGTDNSPLHF. CDR3 DNA: TGTGCCAGCAGCTTACACGGGACAGATAATTCACCCCTCCACTTT.

The chain employs TRBV9 and TRBJ2-2; D gene uncertain. Germline CDR1 is SGDLS and CDR2 is YYNGEE. CDR3 length: 13 amino acids. Trimming took 3 bases from V and 1 from J, leaving 4 bases between them. The CDR3 loop reads CASSAKNTGELFF. CDR3 bases: TGTGCCAGCAGCGCGAAGAACACCGGGGAGCTGTTTTTT.

This clone came up a few times. The chain couples TRBV7-3 to TRBJ2-1, with D perhaps TRBD1 (6 bases). CDR1 is SGHTA, CDR2 FQGTGA, per germline. Trimming removed 5 bases at V and 4 bases at J, with 21 bases between. The CDR3 has 17 amino acids. The DNA for the CDR3 is TGTGCCAGCAGCGTGGACAGTGATCCAATGGGGTACAATGAGCAGTTCTTC. Translated: CASSVDSDPMGYNEQFF.

The chain employs TRBV7-8 and TRBJ2-2; 9 positions match TRBD1. Germline-derived CDR1 and CDR2 are SGHVS and FQNEAQ. The CDR3 loop spans 16 amino acids. The V segment lost 4 bases and the J segment 6 bases; nucleotides outside the gene matches: 9. DNA of the CDR3: TGTGCCAGCAGCTCTAGGACAGGGGCTTATGCCGGGGAGCTGTTTTTT. Translation gives CASSSRTGAYAGELFF.

The chain carries TRBV7-9 and TRBJ1-2, with D possibly being TRBD1 (6 bases). From germline, CDR1 is SEHNR and CDR2 FQNEAQ (reference sequence). Trimming left V 6 bases short and J 4 bases short, with 18 bases between. This CDR3 comprises 15 residues. CDR3 DNA sequence: TGTGCCAGCAGTCCACCCAGCGGGGGCCCCTATGGCTACACCTTC. Protein sequence: CASSPPSGGPYGYTF.

V is TRBV4-2 and J is TRBJ2-3, with 13 positions matching TRBD2. This CDR3 is built from 18 residues. J lost 5 bases, V lost 1 base, and 9 bases had no gene match. The germline CDR1 and CDR2 sequences are LGHNA and YNFKEQ. CDR3 coding DNA: TGTGCCAGCAGCCAAGGTCTTACTAGCGGGGGGGCCCAAGATACGCAGTATTTT. It yields the protein CASSQGLTSGGAQDTQYF.

The chain has TRBV2 and TRBJ1-6; TRBD1 agrees at 7 bases. Germline trimming cut 6 bases from V and 12 bases from J; bases unmatched to any gene: 14. The CDR3 runs 15 residues. Germline V gives CDR1 SNHLY, CDR2 FYNNEI. The CDR3 DNA sequence: TGTGCCAGCAGCGGAGCCTCCGGGACAGAAGAACCCCTCCACTTT. Protein product: CASSGASGTEEPLHF. The full variable domain, rest sourced from reference TRBV2 and TRBJ1-6, is EPEVTQTPSHQVTQMGQEVILRCVPISNHLYFYWYRQILGQKVEFLVSFYNNEISEKSEIFDDQFSVERPDGSNFTLKIRSTKLEDSAMYFCASSGASGTEEPLHFGNGTRLTVT.

This chain joins TRBV29-1 and TRBJ2-3; D is uncertain. This CDR3 contains 14 residues. V lost 4 bases and J 0 bases, leaving 11 bases between the germline ends. The germline CDR1 and CDR2 sequences are SQVTM and ANQGSEA. As DNA, the CDR3 is TGCAGCGTTGGAATAGGGATCAGCACAGATACGCAGTATTTT. The encoded protein is CSVGIGISTDTQYF.